The 32 T cell receptor beta chains presented below share a single source sample, sequenced in a study of blood T cell repertoires in COVID-19. Some clones are missing from TCRdb's copy, which holds only in-frame ones; the method was immunoSEQ multiplex PCR. The data show approximately 220,000 clones, with about 79% seen just once and 1.3% held by the top ten. The material sequenced was PBMCs or T cells enriched from blood (not recorded which). Receptors were obtained from a woman aged 40 to 50 with acute COVID-19.

CDR3 region: CASSLGRGNTEAFF. CDR3 in DNA: TGTGCCAGCAGCTTAGGACGGGGGAACACTGAAGCTTTCTTT. This chain uses TRBV5-6 with TRBJ1-1; D remains unclear. V was clipped by 2 bases and J by 1 base, with 9 bases between them. From germline, CDR1 is SGHDT and CDR2 YYEEEE. The CDR3 runs 14 residues.

This chain links TRBV24-1 with TRBJ2-3; 8 bases line up with TRBD2. The CDR3 length is 16 residues. The J segment lost 3 bases and the V segment lost 9 bases, leaving 13 bases of the junction unmatched. Germline V gives CDR1 KGHDR, CDR2 SFDVKD. The CDR3 here is CATSAGGTYLTDTQYF. In DNA, the CDR3 is TGTGCCACCTCCGCGGGAGGAACATATTTAACAGATACGCAGTATTTT.

This chain links TRBV6-5 with TRBJ1-4; D call uncertain. Germline CDR1 is MNHEY and CDR2 is SVGAGI. There are 13 residues in the CDR3. The V gene lost 8 bases and the J gene lost 7 bases, with 14 bases spanning the gap. CDR3 bases: TGTGCCAGCCGAACCCGAGGAGGTGAAAAACTGTTTTTT. Translated, it gives CASRTRGGEKLFF.

This sequence joins TRBV27 and TRBJ1-2; D is undetermined. The germline V and J ends were trimmed by 3 bases and 8 bases, with 4 bases remaining between them. Germline CDR1 reads MNHEY; CDR2 reads SMNVEV (reference sequence). The length of the CDR3 is 10 residues. CDR3 nucleotides: TGTGCCAGCAGTTTGACAGGCTACACCTTC. It codes for CASSLTGYTF.

The chain employs TRBV4-3 and TRBJ2-2; 7 bases fit TRBD1. Germline V gene lookup returns CDR1 LGHNA and CDR2 YSLEER. CDR3 length: 16 amino acids. The V segment lost 5 bases and the J segment 0 bases; nucleotides outside the gene matches: 6. CDR3 sequence (DNA): TGCGCCAGCAGCTTCGGGACAGCCGCGAACACCGGGGAGCTGTTTTTT. Translation gives CASSFGTAANTGELFF.

This chain's CDR3 is CASSLGHSNTEAFF. DNA of the CDR3: TGCGCCAGCAGCTTGGGACATTCGAACACTGAAGCTTTCTTT. The V and J genes are TRBV5-1 and TRBJ1-1, with no clear D. The CDR3 covers 14 residues. V lost 0 bases to trimming and J lost 1 base, with 7 bases between them. Germline values: CDR1 SGHRS, CDR2 YFSETQ.

The chain is built from TRBV5-8 and TRBJ2-7; the match to TRBD2 covers 7 bases. The CDR3 loop spans 16 amino acids. The J segment lost 1 base and the V segment lost 1 base, leaving 8 bases of the junction unmatched. Germline lookup yields CDR1 SGHTS and CDR2 YDEGEE. The CDR3 coding sequence is TGTGCCAGCAGCTTGAAGGTAGGGGAGGGTTCCTACGAGCAGTACTTC. This codes for CASSLKVGEGSYEQYF.

This chain connects TRBV29-1 to TRBJ2-3; 7 nucleotides line up with TRBD2. Germline loops: CDR1 SQVTM, CDR2 ANQGSEA. The CDR3 covers 14 residues. The V segment lost 5 bases and the J segment 2 bases; nucleotides outside the gene matches: 7. The chain's CDR3 is CSVRRTSHTDTQYF. The CDR3 DNA is TGCAGCGTTCGGCGGACTAGTCACACAGATACGCAGTATTTT.

This sequence joins TRBV19 and TRBJ1-2; TRBD1 is a possible D gene (6 bases). This CDR3 comprises 18 residues. Trimming stripped 6 bases from V and 0 bases from J, with 23 bases between. Germline V CDR1 and CDR2: LNHDA, SQIVND (reference sequence). The CDR3 loop reads CASRHLLGPRGANYGYTF. The CDR3 region has the DNA TGTGCCAGTAGACACTTACTTGGGCCCAGGGGCGCTAACTATGGCTACACCTTC.

The chain links TRBV20-1 to TRBJ2-1; D possibly corresponds to TRBD1 (5 bases). The V gene lost 7 bases and the J gene lost 4 bases, with 8 bases spanning the gap. CDR3 size: 11 residues. Germline CDR1 DFQATT, CDR2 SNEGSKA (reference sequence). The DNA for the CDR3 is TGCAGTGGTGGGGCTTACAATGAGCAGTTCTTC. Encoded protein: CSGGAYNEQFF.

This clone is a singleton in its sample. The rearrangement uses TRBV27 and TRBJ2-2; D unresolved. Germline V gene lookup returns CDR1 MNHEY and CDR2 SMNVEV (reference sequence). There are 16 residues in the CDR3. With 6 bases removed from V and 2 bases from J, the gap between germline ends came to 16 bases. The CDR3 region is CASSSRSDINTGELFF. For the CDR3, the DNA is TGTGCCAGCAGCTCCCGTTCAGATATTAACACCGGGGAGCTGTTTTTT.

The table lists this clone with a few counts. The V gene is TRBV2, the J gene TRBJ2-3, with TRBD2 identical over 9 bases. This CDR3 region has 16 residues. With V trimmed by 1 base and J by 4 bases, 6 bases remained unmatched. Per germline, CDR1 SNHLY and CDR2 FYNNEI. CDR3: CASSEGAGGRADTQYF. For the CDR3, the DNA is TGTGCCAGCAGTGAAGGTGCGGGGGGGCGCGCAGATACGCAGTATTTT.

The DNA of the CDR3 is TGTGCCAGTGCCGAGAGCGGGAGAGGGACCTACGAGCAGTACTTC. It encodes CASAESGRGTYEQYF. The rearrangement links TRBV19 to TRBJ2-7, with 8 bases that match TRBD2. After removal of 8 bases from V and 2 bases from J, the junction contained 11 bases not matched to a gene. Germline V gene sequence: CDR1 LNHDA, CDR2 SQIVND (reference sequence). The CDR3 runs to 15 residues.

This clone was seen just once. The chain uses TRBV20-1 and TRBJ2-3; D ambiguous. Trimming took 3 bases from V and 2 from J, leaving 12 bases between them. Germline assignment: CDR1 DFQATT and CDR2 SNEGSKA (reference sequence). The CDR3 is made up of 14 amino acids. The CDR3 region has the DNA TGCAGTGCTAGTCACCAGGTCAACACAGATACGCAGTATTTT. It translates to CSASHQVNTDTQYF.

There are a few counts of this clone. The chain links TRBV5-4 to TRBJ1-4; 8 nucleotides match TRBD1. The length of the CDR3 is 13 residues. Germline V gene data show CDR1 as SGHNT and CDR2 as YYREEE (reference sequence). The junction had 5 bases not matched to a gene; V was cut back by 6 bases and J by 7 bases. The CDR3 DNA reads as TGTGCCAGCACCCGGACAGGGTCTGAAAAACTGTTTTTT. It translates to CASTRTGSEKLFF.

The chain uses TRBV30 and TRBJ2-1; D is undetermined. Germline loops: CDR1 GTSNPN, CDR2 SVGIG (reference sequence). The V end was cut by 0 bases, the J end by 9 bases, with 12 bases between. The CDR3 loop spans 13 amino acids. CDR3 amino acids: CAWSVRLGGEQFF. CDR3 sequence (DNA): TGTGCCTGGAGTGTGAGGCTAGGCGGTGAGCAGTTCTTC.

The chain is built from TRBV11-2 and TRBJ2-3; weak D call: TRBD2 (6 bases). CDR3 length: 15 amino acids. CDR1 SGHAT and CDR2 FQNNGV come from the germline V gene. V was pared by 6 bases and J by 0 bases, with 13 bases between. The CDR3 nucleotides read TGTGCCAGCAGGTCAAGCGGGTTTAGCACAGATACGCAGTATTTT. Translated, it gives CASRSSGFSTDTQYF.

This clone was counted many times. The chain couples TRBV30 to TRBJ2-7; possibly TRBD2 for D (5 bases). Looked up from germline, CDR1 is GTSNPN and CDR2 is SVGIG (reference sequence). CDR3 length: 12 amino acids. Trimming cost V 3 bases and J 4 bases, with 10 bases left between them. CDR3 bases: TGTGCCTGGAGCGGGGTGGGTTACGAGCAGTACTTC. Residues: CAWSGVGYEQYF.

This chain links TRBV7-8 with TRBJ2-5; 13 bases agree with TRBD2. CDR1 and CDR2 (germline): SGHVS, FQNEAQ. The J segment lost 5 bases and the V segment lost 1 base, leaving 4 bases of the junction unmatched. The CDR3 is made up of 16 amino acids. CDR3 loop: CASSLGTSGSRETQYF. DNA for the CDR3: TGTGCCAGCAGCTTAGGGACTAGCGGGAGTAGGGAGACCCAGTACTTC.

The J gene is TRBJ1-6, the V gene TRBV30, with D possibly TRBD1 on 6 matching bases. The germline V and J ends were trimmed by 3 bases and 0 bases, with 15 bases remaining between them. The CDR3 has 17 amino acids. Per germline, CDR1 GTSNPN and CDR2 SVGIG (reference sequence). The CDR3 sequence: CAWRLSGASSYNSPLHF. The CDR3 DNA follows: TGTGCCTGGAGACTTTCAGGGGCCAGCTCCTATAATTCACCCCTCCACTTT. Based on the CDR3 plus reference TRBV30 and TRBJ1-6, the full variable domain is SQTIHQWPATLVQPVGSPLSLECTVEGTSNPNLYWYRQAAGRGLQLLFYSVGIGQISSEVPQNLSASRPQDRQFILSSKKLLLSDSGFYLCAWRLSGASSYNSPLHFGNGTRLTVT.

The chain has TRBV5-4 and TRBJ1-2; the D is unclear. Per the germline V gene, CDR1 is SGHNT and CDR2 is YYREEE (reference sequence). This CDR3 is 13 amino acids long. V was trimmed by 6 bases and J by 4 bases, leaving 13 bases between them. CDR3 protein: CASTADLAYGYTF. CDR3 sequence (DNA): TGTGCCAGCACCGCGGATTTAGCCTATGGCTACACCTTC.

This chain connects TRBV18 to TRBJ2-5; TRBD2 matches at 7 bases. CDR1 is KGHSH, CDR2 LQKENI, per germline. The CDR3 has 16 amino acids. V was clipped by 0 bases and J by 2 bases; unmatched bases: 6. The CDR3 here is CASSPPPGTIQETQYF. The CDR3 nucleotides are TGTGCCAGCTCACCACCCCCCGGGACTATTCAAGAGACCCAGTACTTC.

The rearrangement joins TRBV4-2 to TRBJ1-2; 11 bases align to TRBD1. CDR1 is LGHNA and CDR2 is YNFKEQ in the germline V gene. This CDR3 is 17 amino acids long. The V gene end was trimmed by 2 bases and the J gene end by 7 bases; junction bases not matched to a gene: 12. The CDR3 nucleotides are TGTGCCAGCAGCCAAACCTTCCCCGGGACAGGGGGATTTGGCTACACCTTC. Residues: CASSQTFPGTGGFGYTF.

This clone was seen only a few times. V and J are TRBV10-3 and TRBJ2-5; D is perhaps TRBD2 (5 bases). Germline CDR1 ENHRY, CDR2 SYGVKD. Trimming pared 10 bases from V and 3 bases from J, leaving 15 bases between. The CDR3 loop spans 13 amino acids. CDR3 region: CATGVDLEETQYF. DNA of the CDR3: TGTGCCACCGGGGTGGACCTCGAAGAGACCCAGTACTTC.

The chain is built from TRBV5-6 and TRBJ2-7; possible D gene TRBD1, 5 bases. CDR1 is SGHDT and CDR2 is YYEEEE in the germline V gene. V lost 1 base, J lost 3 bases, and 8 bases lay in between. CDR3 length: 13 amino acids. The CDR3 DNA follows: TGTGCCAGCAGCTTGAAGGGGTACTACGAGCAGTACTTC. Protein product: CASSLKGYYEQYF.

The CDR3: CASSVRQAGNYGYTF. CDR3 DNA: TGCGCCAGCAGTGTCAGACAGGCCGGGAACTATGGCTACACCTTC. V gene TRBV10-2 combines with J gene TRBJ1-2; the D gene is possibly TRBD1 (6 bases). The V end lost 4 bases, the J end lost 2 bases, and 14 bases lay between the germline ends. Germline V gene sequence: CDR1 WSHSY, CDR2 SAAADI. The CDR3 spans 15 residues.

The chain links TRBV19 to TRBJ1-2, with 8 bases identical to TRBD1. This CDR3 contains 15 residues. J lost 4 bases, V lost 7 bases, and 11 bases had no gene match. Germline loops: CDR1 LNHDA, CDR2 SQIVND (reference sequence). Here the CDR3 DNA reads TGTGCCAGTACGAAGACAGGGGCGCAGAGCTATGGCTACACCTTC. It is translated as CASTKTGAQSYGYTF. Full variable domain (outside the CDR3, taken from reference TRBV19 and TRBJ1-2): DGGITQSPKYLFRKEGQNVTLSCEQNLNHDAMYWYRQDPGQGLRLIYYSQIVNDFQKGDIAEGYSVSREKKESFPLTVTSAQKNPTAFYLCASTKTGAQSYGYTFGSGTRLTVV.

The chain carries TRBV29-1 and TRBJ1-2; 7 bases align to TRBD1. Germline-derived CDR1 and CDR2 are SQVTM and ANQGSEA. The CDR3 length is 15 residues. Trimming removed 0 bases from V and 4 bases from J; junction bases left unmatched: 8. Here the CDR3 reads CSVEEGLEGAYGYTF. Here the CDR3 DNA reads TGCAGCGTTGAAGAAGGACTGGAGGGGGCCTATGGCTACACCTTC.

The chain has TRBV10-3 and TRBJ1-3; D remains ambiguous. The ends were cut back, 2 bases at V and 0 bases at J, with 11 bases in the middle. This CDR3 has 16 amino acids. Germline assignment: CDR1 ENHRY and CDR2 SYGVKD. The CDR3 protein is CAISELSPGSGNTIYF. Written as DNA, the CDR3 is TGTGCCATCAGTGAGCTGAGTCCTGGCTCTGGAAACACCATATATTTT.

As DNA, the CDR3 is TGTGCCAGCAGCCGCGGGCTGAACGGGGTCAAAAACATTCAGTACTTC. Its protein is CASSRGLNGVKNIQYF. The chain carries TRBV11-2 and TRBJ2-4; D perhaps matches TRBD2 (5 bases). CDR3 length equals 16 residues. Germline-derived CDR1 and CDR2 are SGHAT and FQNNGV. The germline V and J ends were trimmed by 5 bases and 3 bases, with 17 bases remaining between them. Drawing the rest from reference TRBV11-2 and TRBJ2-4, the complete variable domain is EAGVAQSPRYKIIEKRQSVAFWCNPISGHATLYWYQQILGQGPKLLIQFQNNGVVDDSQLPKDRFSAERLKGVDSTLKIQPAKLEDSAVYLCASSRGLNGVKNIQYFGAGTRLSVL.

The CDR3 nucleotides read TGTGCCAGCAGTTTATCAGGGAACACTGAAGCTTTCTTT. This sequence encodes CASSLSGNTEAFF. This rearrangement joins TRBV25-1 to TRBJ1-1; no reliable D call. This CDR3 is built from 13 residues. Germline-derived CDR1 and CDR2 are MGHDK and SYGVNS. V gave up 5 bases and J gave up 1 base, with 8 bases separating them.

This sequence joins TRBV3-1 (or the pseudogene TRBV3-2) and TRBJ2-7, with TRBD1 identical over 7 bases. CDR1 is LGHDT, CDR2 YNNKEL, per germline (reference sequence). Losses at the gene ends were 1 base for V and 2 bases for J; bases not matched to a gene: 2. This CDR3 contains 14 residues. CDR3 coding DNA: TGTGCCAGCAGCCAAGGGGACAGTCCCTACGAGCAGTACTTC. Translated, it gives CASSQGDSPYEQYF.